The clone carrying this T cell receptor (beta chain) appeared many times. Previously described methods and listed TCR primers were employed for the bulk TCR libraries. Each CDR3 protein is one row after TCRdb ran MiXCR on the PCR reads. The repertoire includes more than 95,000 distinct CDR3 sequences, approximately 24% of them detected once, and about 0.94% sits in the top ten. The CDR3 spans 20 residues. Trimming stripped 0 bases from V and 0 bases from J, with 24 bases between. Germline V gene lookup returns CDR1 SGDLS and CDR2 YYNGEE. This sample stems from a study of molecular identifiers for immune sequencing clone quantification.

The sample was naive CD8+ T cells from blood, with Jurkat cell RNA spiked in. Indicated subset: FACS-sorted CD8+CD4-CCR7+CD45RA+ naive T cells. The receptor comes from a human donor in good health. Some libraries in this study had Jurkat cell RNA spiked in. The rearrangement uses TRBV9 and TRBJ1-1; D is perhaps TRBD1 (5 bases). CDR3 region: CASSVVPREARGSMNTEAFF. CDR3 nucleotides: TGTGCCAGCAGCGTAGTCCCAAGGGAGGCAAGGGGATCCATGAACACTGAAGCTTTCTTT. Filled out from reference TRBV9 and TRBJ1-1, the complete variable domain reads DSGVTQTPKHLITATGQRVTLRCSPRSGDLSVYWYQQSLDQGLQFLIQYYNGEERAKGNILERFSAQQFPDLHSELNLSSLELGDSALYFCASSVVPREARGSMNTEAFFGQGTRLTVV.